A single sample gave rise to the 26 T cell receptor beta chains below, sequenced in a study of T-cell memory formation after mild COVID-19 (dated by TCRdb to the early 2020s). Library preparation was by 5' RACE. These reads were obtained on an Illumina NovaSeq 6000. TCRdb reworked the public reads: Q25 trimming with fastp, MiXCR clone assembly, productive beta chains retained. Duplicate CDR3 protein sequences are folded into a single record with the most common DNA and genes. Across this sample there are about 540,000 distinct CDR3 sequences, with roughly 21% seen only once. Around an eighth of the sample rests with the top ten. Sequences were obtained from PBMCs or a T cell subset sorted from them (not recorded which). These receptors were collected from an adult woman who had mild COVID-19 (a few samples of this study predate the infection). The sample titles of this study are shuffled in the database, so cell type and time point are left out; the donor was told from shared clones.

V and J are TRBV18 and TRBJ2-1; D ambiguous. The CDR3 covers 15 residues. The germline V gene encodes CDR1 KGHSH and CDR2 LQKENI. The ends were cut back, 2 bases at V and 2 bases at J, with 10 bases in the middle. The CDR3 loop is CASSPRNDPYNEQFF. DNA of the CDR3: TGTGCCAGCTCACCAAGGAACGATCCCTACAATGAGCAGTTCTTC.

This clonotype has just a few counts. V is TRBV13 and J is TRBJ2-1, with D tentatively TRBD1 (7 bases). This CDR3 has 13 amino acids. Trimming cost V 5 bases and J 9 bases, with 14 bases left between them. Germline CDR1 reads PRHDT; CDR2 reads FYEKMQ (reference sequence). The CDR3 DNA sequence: TGTGCCAGCAGCGGGTATCAGGGGGGTGAGCAGTTCTTC. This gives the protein CASSGYQGGEQFF.

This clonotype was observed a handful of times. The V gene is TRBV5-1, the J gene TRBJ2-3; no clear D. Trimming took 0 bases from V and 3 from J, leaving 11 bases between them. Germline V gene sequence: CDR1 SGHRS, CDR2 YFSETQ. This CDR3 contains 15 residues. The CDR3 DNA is TGCGCCAGCAGCTTGGATCCCGGTGGGACAGATACGCAGTATTTT. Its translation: CASSLDPGGTDTQYF.

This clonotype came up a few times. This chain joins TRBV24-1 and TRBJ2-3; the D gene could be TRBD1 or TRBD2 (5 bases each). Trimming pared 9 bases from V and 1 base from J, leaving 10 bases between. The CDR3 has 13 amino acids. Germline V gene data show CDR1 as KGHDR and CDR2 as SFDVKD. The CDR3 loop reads CATERGGTDTQYF. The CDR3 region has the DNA TGTGCCACCGAAAGGGGAGGCACAGATACGCAGTATTTT.

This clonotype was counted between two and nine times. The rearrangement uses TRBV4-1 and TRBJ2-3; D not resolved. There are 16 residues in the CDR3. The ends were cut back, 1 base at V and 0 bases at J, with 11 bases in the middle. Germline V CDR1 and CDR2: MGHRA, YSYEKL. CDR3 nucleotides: TGCGCCAGCAGCCAAGTGGTCTCCTTGAGCACAGATACGCAGTATTTT. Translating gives CASSQVVSLSTDTQYF.

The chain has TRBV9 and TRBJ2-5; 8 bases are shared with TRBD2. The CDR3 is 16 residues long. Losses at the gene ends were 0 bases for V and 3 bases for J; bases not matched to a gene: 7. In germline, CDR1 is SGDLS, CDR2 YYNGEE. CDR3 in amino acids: CASSVGPAGVKETQYF. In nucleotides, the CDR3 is TGTGCCAGCAGCGTAGGGCCAGCGGGGGTTAAAGAGACCCAGTACTTC.

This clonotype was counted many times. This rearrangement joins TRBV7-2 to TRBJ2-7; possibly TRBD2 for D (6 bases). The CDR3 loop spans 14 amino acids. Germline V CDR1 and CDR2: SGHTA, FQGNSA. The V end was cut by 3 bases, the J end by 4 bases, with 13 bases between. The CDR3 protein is CASSFAGTPYEQYF. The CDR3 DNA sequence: TGTGCCAGCAGCTTCGCCGGGACTCCTTACGAGCAGTACTTC.

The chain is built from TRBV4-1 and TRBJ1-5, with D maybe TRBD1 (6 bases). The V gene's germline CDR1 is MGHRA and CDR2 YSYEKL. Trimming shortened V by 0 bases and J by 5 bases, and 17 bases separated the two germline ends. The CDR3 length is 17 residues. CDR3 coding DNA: TGCGCCAGCAGCCAAGAAGAGATGAGGGGGAGAGATCAGCCCCAGCATTTT. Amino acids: CASSQEEMRGRDQPQHF.

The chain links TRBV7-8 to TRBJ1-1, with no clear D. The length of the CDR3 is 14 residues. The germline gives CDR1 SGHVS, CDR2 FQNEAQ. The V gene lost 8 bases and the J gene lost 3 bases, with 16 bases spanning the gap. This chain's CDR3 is CASQLEVSDTEAFF. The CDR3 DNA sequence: TGTGCCAGCCAACTCGAGGTATCGGACACTGAAGCTTTCTTT.

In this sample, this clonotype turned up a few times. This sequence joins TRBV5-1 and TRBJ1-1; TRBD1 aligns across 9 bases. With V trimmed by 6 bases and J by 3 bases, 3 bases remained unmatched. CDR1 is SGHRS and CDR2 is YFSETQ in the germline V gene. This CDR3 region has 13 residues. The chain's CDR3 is CASIGQGHTEAFF. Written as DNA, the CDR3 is TGCGCCAGCATTGGACAGGGGCACACTGAAGCTTTCTTT.

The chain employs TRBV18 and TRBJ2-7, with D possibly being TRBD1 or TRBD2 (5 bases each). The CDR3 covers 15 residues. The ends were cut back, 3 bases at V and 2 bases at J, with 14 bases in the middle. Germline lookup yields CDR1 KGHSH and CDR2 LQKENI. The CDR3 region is CASSPPGTAAYEQYF. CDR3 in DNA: TGTGCCAGCTCACCTCCCGGGACCGCGGCCTACGAGCAGTACTTC.

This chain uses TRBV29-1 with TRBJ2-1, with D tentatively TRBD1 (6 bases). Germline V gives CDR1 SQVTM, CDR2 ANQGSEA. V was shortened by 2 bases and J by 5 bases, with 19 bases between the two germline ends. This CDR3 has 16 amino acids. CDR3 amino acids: CSVELAWRTANNEQFF. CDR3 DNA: TGCAGCGTTGAACTAGCATGGCGGACAGCTAACAATGAGCAGTTCTTC.

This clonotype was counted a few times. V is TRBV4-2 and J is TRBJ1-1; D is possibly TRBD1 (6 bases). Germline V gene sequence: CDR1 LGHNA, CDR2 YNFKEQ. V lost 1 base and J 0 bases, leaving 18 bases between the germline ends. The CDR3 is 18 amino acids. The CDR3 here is CASSQVRTDLGMNTEAFF. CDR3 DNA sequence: TGTGCCAGCAGCCAAGTACGGACAGATCTAGGGATGAACACTGAAGCTTTCTTT.

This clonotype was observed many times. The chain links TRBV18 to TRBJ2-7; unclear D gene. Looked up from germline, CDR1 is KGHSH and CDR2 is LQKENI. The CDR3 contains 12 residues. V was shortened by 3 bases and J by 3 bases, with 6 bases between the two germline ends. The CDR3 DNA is TGTGCCAGCTCACCGGATATCTACGAGCAGTACTTC. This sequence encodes CASSPDIYEQYF.

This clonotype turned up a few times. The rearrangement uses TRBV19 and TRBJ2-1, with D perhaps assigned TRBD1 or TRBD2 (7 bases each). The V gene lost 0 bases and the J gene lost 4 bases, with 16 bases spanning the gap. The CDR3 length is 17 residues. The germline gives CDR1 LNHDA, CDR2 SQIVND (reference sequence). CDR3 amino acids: CASSIDQGGLIYNEQFF. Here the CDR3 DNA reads TGTGCCAGTAGTATAGATCAGGGGGGACTAATTTACAATGAGCAGTTCTTC.

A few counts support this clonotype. CDR3 in DNA: TGTGCCAGCACGACTAGCGGGAGGGCGGGTGAGCAGTACTTC. This translates into CASTTSGRAGEQYF. The chain joins TRBV12-3 or TRBV12-4 to TRBJ2-7, with 14 bases identical to TRBD2. Trimming took 7 bases from V and 7 from J; bases not matched to a gene: 6. The CDR3 is made up of 14 amino acids.

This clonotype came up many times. Written as DNA, the CDR3 is TGTGCCAGCAGCTTGGTACAGGCGGTGACCCAAAATGAGCAGTTCTTC. Encoded protein: CASSLVQAVTQNEQFF. The chain recombines TRBV5-4 with TRBJ2-1; a possible D gene is TRBD1 (5 bases). V was cut by 0 bases and J by 7 bases, with 17 bases left in between. The CDR3 length is 16 residues. CDR1 is SGHNT and CDR2 is YYREEE in the germline V gene (reference sequence).

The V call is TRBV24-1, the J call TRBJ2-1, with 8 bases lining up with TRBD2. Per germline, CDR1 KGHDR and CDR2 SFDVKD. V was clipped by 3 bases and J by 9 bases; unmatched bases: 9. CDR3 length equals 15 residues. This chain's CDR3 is CATSDPRTSSGEQFF. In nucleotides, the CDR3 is TGTGCCACCAGTGATCCCCGGACTAGCTCCGGTGAGCAGTTCTTC.

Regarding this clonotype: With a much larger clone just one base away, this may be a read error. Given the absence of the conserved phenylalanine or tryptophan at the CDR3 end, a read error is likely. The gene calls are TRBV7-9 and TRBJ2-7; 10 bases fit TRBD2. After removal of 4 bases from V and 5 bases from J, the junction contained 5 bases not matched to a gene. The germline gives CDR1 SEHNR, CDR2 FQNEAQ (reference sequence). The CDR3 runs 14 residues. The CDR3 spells CASSSLAGVHEQYL. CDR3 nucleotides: TGTGCCAGCAGCTCCCTAGCGGGAGTACACGAGCAGTACTTA.

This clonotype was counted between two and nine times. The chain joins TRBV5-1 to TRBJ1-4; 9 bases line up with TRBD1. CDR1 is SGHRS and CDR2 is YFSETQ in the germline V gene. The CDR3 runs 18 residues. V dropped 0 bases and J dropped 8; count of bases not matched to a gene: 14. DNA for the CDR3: TGCGCCAGCAGCTTGGGCCTATTGACCGGGACAGGGAGAGAAAAACTGTTTTTT. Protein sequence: CASSLGLLTGTGREKLFF.

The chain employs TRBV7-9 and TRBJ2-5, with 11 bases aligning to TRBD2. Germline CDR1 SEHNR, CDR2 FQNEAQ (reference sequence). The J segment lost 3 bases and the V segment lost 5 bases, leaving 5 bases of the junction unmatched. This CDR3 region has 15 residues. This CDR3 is CASSAPTSGKETQYF. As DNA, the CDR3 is TGTGCCAGCAGCGCCCCGACTAGCGGGAAAGAGACCCAGTACTTC. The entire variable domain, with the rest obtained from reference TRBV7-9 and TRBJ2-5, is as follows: DTGVSQNPRHKITKRGQNVTFRCDPISEHNRLYWYRQTLGQGPEFLTYFQNEAQLEKSRLLSDRFSAERPKGSFSTLEIQRTEQGDSAMYLCASSAPTSGKETQYFGPGTRLLVL.

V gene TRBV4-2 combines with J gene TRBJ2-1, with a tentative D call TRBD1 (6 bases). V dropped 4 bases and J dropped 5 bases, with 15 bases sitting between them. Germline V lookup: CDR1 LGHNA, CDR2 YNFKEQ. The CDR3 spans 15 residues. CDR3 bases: TGTGCCAGCAGCCCCGAGGACAGTTTCCACAATGAGCAGTTCTTC. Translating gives CASSPEDSFHNEQFF.

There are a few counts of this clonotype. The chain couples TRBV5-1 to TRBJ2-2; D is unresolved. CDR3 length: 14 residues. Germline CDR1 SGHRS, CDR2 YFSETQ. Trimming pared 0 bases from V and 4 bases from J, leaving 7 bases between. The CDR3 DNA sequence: TGCGCCAGCAGCTTGGGGTCATTCACCGGGGAGCTGTTTTTT. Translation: CASSLGSFTGELFF.

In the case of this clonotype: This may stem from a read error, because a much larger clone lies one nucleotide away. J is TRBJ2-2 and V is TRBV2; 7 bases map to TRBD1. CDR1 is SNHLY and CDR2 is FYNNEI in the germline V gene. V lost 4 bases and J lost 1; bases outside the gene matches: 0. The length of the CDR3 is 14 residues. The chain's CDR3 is CASSGQGNTGELFF. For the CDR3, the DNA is TGTGCCAGCAGTGGACAGGGGAACACCGGGGAGCTGTTTTTT.

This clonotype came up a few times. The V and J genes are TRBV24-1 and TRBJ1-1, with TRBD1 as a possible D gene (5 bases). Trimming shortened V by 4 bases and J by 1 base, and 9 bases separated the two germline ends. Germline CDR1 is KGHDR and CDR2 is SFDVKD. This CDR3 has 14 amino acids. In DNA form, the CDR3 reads TGTGCCACCAGTGAATCCGGACAGAACACTGAAGCTTTCTTT. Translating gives CATSESGQNTEAFF.

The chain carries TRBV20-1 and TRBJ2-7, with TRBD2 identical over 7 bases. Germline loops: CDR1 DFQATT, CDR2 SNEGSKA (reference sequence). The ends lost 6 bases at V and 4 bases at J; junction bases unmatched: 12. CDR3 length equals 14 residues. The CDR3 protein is CSAPPSGRLYEQYF. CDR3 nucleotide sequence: TGCAGTGCCCCCCCTAGCGGTCGGTTGTACGAGCAGTACTTC.